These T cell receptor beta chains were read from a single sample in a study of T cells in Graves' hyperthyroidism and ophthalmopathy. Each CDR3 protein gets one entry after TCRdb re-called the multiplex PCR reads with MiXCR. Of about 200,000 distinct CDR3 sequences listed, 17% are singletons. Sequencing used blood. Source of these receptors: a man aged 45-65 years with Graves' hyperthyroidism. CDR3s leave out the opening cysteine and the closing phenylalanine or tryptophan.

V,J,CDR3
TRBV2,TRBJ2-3,ASSELDTDTQY
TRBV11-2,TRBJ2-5,ASSHLGGGYQETQY
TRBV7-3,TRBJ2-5,ASSLRGRDQETQY
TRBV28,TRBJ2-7,ASSAPHSSGSAEQY
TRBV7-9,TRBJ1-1,ASSETGGRGTEAF
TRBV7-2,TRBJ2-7,ASSPLMRATLYEQY
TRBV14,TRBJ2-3,AGSQARTGEGTDTQY
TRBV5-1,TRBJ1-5,ASRENSNQPQH
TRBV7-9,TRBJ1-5,ASSKDGVNQPQH
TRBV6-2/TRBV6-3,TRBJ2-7,ASSSMTDSYEQY
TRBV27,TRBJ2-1,ASSGISGRAGNEQF
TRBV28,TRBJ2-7,ASSLALDSYEQY
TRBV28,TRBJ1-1,ASNLHAVGQAF
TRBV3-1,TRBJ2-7,ASSQDSGTSGSRQY
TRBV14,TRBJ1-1,ASSRGRDTEAF
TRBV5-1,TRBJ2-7,ASSLVRERGEQY
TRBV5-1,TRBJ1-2,ASSLDDGHRYGYT
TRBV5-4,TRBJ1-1,ASSRRIGTVNTEAF
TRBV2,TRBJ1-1,ASSRRRDRYYTEAF
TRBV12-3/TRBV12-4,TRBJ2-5,ASREGQGAFSQETQY
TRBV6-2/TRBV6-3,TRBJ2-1,ASSPRLAGAQTGNEQF
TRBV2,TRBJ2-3,ASSPDRVGTDTQY
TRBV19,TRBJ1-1,ASSKSRQNTEAF
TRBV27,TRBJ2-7,ASSQTSGSGYEQY
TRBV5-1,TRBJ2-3,ASSWTTSEHTDTQY
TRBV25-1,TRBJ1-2,ASHSSRYGYT